The entry that follows covers one T cell receptor (beta chain) sequence. The target of this receptor is not known. No per-base quality is available; no much larger clone lies one base away. The entry originates in a study of T cells in localized non-small cell lung cancer (dated by TCRdb to the early 2020s). Notes on the research overall: T cell repertoires of approximately 250 early-stage NSCLC patients were analyzed, with tumors being compared against uninvolved tumor-adjacent lungs. Of the NSCLC patients, around 130 were male and approximately 99 were female, and the mean age was around 70 years. The cohort consisted of roughly 240 treatment-naive NSCLC patients whose localized lung tumors had been resected.

The full study reports these points: The highest T cell clonality was observed in uninvolved tumor-adjacent lung, where clonality exceeded that of tumor, suggesting that antigenic responses were more focused in uninvolved tumor-adjacent lung. Because the study design was exploratory, TCR variables were selected using unadjusted p-values without false-discovery rate correction. Higher T cell density in blood was associated with longer overall survival, whereas higher clonality in adjacent lung was associated with shorter survival. A median of roughly 60 of the top 100 tumor clones were detected in paired uninvolved adjacent lung, and around 27 of these tumor clones were also found among the top 100 clones of the paired uninvolved adjacent lung. Because multi-region sequencing of the tumors was not done, intratumor heterogeneity could not be ruled out.

At diagnosis, peripheral blood, uninvolved tumor-adjacent lung and tumor were collected and stored as a combination of fresh-frozen and FFPE material. For TCR repertoire profiling, the blood samples were analyzed as peripheral blood mononuclear cells. The germline V end is reduced by 3 bases and the J end by 0 bases; junction bases left unmatched: 13. The CDR3 starts with the cysteine, ends with the phenylalanine, and has 20 residues. Only the CDR3 region is kept as DNA, spanning 60 bases read in frame from base 1. Based on the germline V gene, the CDR1 and CDR2 sequences are WSHSY and SAAADI. TCR beta CDR3 regions were sequenced from DNA using the immunoSEQ Assay. The authors' analysis ran thus. T cell density was computed as TCR beta template counts normalized to usable DNA estimated by amplifying housekeeping genes. Richness was estimated with the preseqR package, extrapolating to 400,000 templates for PBMC samples and 120,000 templates for tissue samples. Clonality was defined by subtracting Pielou's evenness from one. Differential abundance testing on productive amino-acid clonotypes, with a minimum total count of 5 and an alpha of 0.1, was used to identify tissue-enriched TCRs. The Jaccard Index and the Morisita Overlap Index were used to measure repertoire overlap between compartments. GLIPH clustered TCR beta CDR3s with public tetramer-defined viral CDR3s; viral motifs required at least three viral sequences plus V-gene enrichment. TCRdb carries this immuneACCESS record with in-frame sequences only. Its versions omit some clonotypes, under half of them owing to an unresolved V gene in the studies checked, with the rest unexplained. V, J and clone size derive from that table, while D and trimming were established from the DNA sequence. This sample lists around 33,000 clones; roughly 90% were detected once. 2% to 2.5% of the sample rests with the top ten.

Sequenced material: peripheral blood, taken before any cancer treatment. The sequence links TRBV10-2 to TRBJ2-4; TRBD2 aligns with 11 central bases. This sequence originates from a female donor over 55 with stage I lung adenocarcinoma. In nucleotides, the sequence is TGCGCCAGCAGTGACCGTAGAGAGACTAGCGGGGTTCGAGCCAAAAACATTCAGTACTTC. Its protein reads: CASSDRRETSGVRAKNIQYF.